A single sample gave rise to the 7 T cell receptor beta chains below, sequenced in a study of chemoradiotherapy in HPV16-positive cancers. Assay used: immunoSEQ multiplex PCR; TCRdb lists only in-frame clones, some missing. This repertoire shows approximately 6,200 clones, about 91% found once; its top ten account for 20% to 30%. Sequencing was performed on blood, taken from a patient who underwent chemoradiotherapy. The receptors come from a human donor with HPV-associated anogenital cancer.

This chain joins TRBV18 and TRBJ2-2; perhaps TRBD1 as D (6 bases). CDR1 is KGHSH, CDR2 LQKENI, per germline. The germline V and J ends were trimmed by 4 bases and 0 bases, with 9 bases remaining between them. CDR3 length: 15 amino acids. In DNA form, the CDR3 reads TGTGCCAGCTCACAACGACAGGCGAACACCGGGGAGCTGTTTTTT. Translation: CASSQRQANTGELFF.

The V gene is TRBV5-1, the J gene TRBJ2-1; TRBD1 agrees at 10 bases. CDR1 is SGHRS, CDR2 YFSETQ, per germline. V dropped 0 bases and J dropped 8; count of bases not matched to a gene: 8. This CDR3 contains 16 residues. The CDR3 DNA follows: TGCGCCAGCAGCTTGGAGGGCGGGACAGGGGTGTATGAGCAGTTCTTC. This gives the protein CASSLEGGTGVYEQFF. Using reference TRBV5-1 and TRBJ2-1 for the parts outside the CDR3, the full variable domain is KAGVTQTPRYLIKTRGQQVTLSCSPISGHRSVSWYQQTPGQGLQFLFEYFSETQRNKGNFPGRFSGRQFSNSRSEMNVSTLELGDSALYLCASSLEGGTGVYEQFFGPGTRLTVL.

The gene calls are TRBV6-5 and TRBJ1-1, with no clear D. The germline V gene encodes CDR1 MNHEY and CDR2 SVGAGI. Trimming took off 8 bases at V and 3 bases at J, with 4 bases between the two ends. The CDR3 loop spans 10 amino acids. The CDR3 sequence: CASGYTEAFF. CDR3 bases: TGTGCCAGCGGATACACTGAAGCTTTCTTT.

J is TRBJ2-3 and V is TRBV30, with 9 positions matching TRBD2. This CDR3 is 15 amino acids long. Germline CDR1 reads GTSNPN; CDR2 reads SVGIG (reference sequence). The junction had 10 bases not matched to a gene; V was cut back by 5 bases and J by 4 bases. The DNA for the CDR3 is TGTGCCTGGGCGGACGGGACTAGCCCCGCAGATACGCAGTATTTT. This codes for CAWADGTSPADTQYF.

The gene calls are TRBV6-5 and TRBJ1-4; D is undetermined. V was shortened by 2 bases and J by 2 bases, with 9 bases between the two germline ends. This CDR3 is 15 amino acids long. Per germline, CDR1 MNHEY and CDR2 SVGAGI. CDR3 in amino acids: CASSYGVVTNEKLFF. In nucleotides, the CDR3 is TGTGCCAGCAGTTACGGCGTCGTCACTAATGAAAAACTGTTTTTT.

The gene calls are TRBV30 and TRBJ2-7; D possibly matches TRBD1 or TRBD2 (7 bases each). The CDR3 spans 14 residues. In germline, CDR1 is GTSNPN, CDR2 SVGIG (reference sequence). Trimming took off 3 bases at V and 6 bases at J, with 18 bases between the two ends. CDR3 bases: TGTGCCTGGAGGGCAGGGGGGGCGCGAAGCGAGCAGTACTTC. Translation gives CAWRAGGARSEQYF. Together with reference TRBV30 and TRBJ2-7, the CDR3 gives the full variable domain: SQTIHQWPATLVQPVGSPLSLECTVEGTSNPNLYWYRQAAGRGLQLLFYSVGIGQISSEVPQNLSASRPQDRQFILSSKKLLLSDSGFYLCAWRAGGARSEQYFGPGTRLTVT.

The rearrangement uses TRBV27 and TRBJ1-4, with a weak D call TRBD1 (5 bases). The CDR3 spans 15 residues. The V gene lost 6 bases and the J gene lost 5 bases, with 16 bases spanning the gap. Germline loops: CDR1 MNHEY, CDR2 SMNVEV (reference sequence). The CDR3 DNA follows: TGTGCCAGCAGCATGAGGGGTGGGGGAAATGAAAAACTGTTTTTT. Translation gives CASSMRGGGNEKLFF.